These 14 T cell receptor beta chains were all obtained from the same sample, sequenced in a study of blood T cells in healthy people across ages. With a J-beta primer mix and a sample-barcoded 5' primer, a second PCR ran roughly 6 to 11 cycles. From the 5' RACE reads, TCRdb called clonotypes with MiXCR, one entry per CDR3 protein. The table shows 1.5 million or so distinct CDR3 sequences, with approximately 42% occurring only once. The sequenced sample consisted of blood. These receptors all come from a woman aged 18 to 35 in good health.

This clonotype was found a few times. The chain carries TRBV5-1 and TRBJ1-4, with 7 bases lining up with TRBD1. Trimming cost V 7 bases and J 6 bases; bases outside gene matches: 6. Germline lookup yields CDR1 SGHRS and CDR2 YFSETQ. This CDR3 spans 13 amino acids. This CDR3 is CASATGVDEKLFF. The CDR3, as DNA: TGCGCCAGCGCTACAGGGGTGGATGAAAAACTGTTTTTT. The whole variable domain, filled in from reference TRBV5-1 and TRBJ1-4, reads KAGVTQTPRYLIKTRGQQVTLSCSPISGHRSVSWYQQTPGQGLQFLFEYFSETQRNKGNFPGRFSGRQFSNSRSEMNVSTLELGDSALYLCASATGVDEKLFFGSGTQLSVL.

The genes are TRBV28 and TRBJ1-2; D remains ambiguous. The germline V gene encodes CDR1 MDHEN and CDR2 SYDVKM. The ends were cut back, 8 bases at V and 5 bases at J, with 18 bases in the middle. CDR3 length: 14 amino acids. The CDR3 sequence: CASYVSGSAYGYTF. The CDR3 DNA reads as TGTGCCAGCTATGTATCGGGTAGTGCATATGGCTACACCTTC.

The chain couples TRBV12-3 or TRBV12-4 to TRBJ2-3; 8 bases agree with TRBD1. The CDR3 spans 15 residues. Trimming at V came to 7 bases and at J to 6 bases, leaving 12 bases not matched to a gene. The CDR3 DNA is TGTGCCAGCACCAGTAAGGGCAGGGGGCTGGATACGCAGTATTTT. Translating it yields CASTSKGRGLDTQYF.

This sequence joins TRBV20-1 and TRBJ2-4, with D possibly being TRBD2 (6 bases). The CDR3 is 16 residues long. V lost 6 bases and J lost 13, with 31 bases in between. Germline CDR1 DFQATT, CDR2 SNEGSKA (reference sequence). CDR3 bases: TGCAGTGCCACACCTTCGGGAGTCCCCCTGCCCAATGAGCAGTACTTC. Protein sequence: CSATPSGVPLPNEQYF.

This clonotype turned up a few times. The chain carries TRBV25-1 and TRBJ2-5; D perhaps matches TRBD2 (5 bases). Trimming took 5 bases from V and 5 from J, leaving 12 bases between them. The CDR3 extends over 13 amino acids. Germline values: CDR1 MGHDK, CDR2 SYGVNS. CDR3 loop: CASSRSRGETQYF. Written as DNA, the CDR3 is TGTGCCAGCAGTAGGTCCAGAGGGGAGACCCAGTACTTC.

The V and J genes are TRBV6-4 and TRBJ2-4; D remains unclear. Trimming pared 2 bases from V and 7 bases from J, leaving 12 bases between. CDR3 length equals 14 residues. Germline assignment: CDR1 MRHNA and CDR2 SNTAGT. The CDR3 nucleotides read TGTGCCAGCAGTGACCCCGTGAGAGGCAACATTCAGTACTTC. This translates into CASSDPVRGNIQYF.

The gene calls are TRBV2 and TRBJ1-2; perhaps TRBD1 as D (5 bases). The CDR3 has 15 amino acids. Germline V lookup: CDR1 SNHLY, CDR2 FYNNEI. V was cut by 4 bases and J by 5 bases, with 17 bases left in between. CDR3 protein: CASSVYVGTIYGYTF. The CDR3 DNA follows: TGTGCCAGCAGTGTGTATGTAGGGACTATTTATGGCTACACCTTC.

This clonotype was detected many times. The chain employs TRBV29-1 and TRBJ2-3; 9 nucleotides line up with TRBD2. J lost 11 bases, V lost 1 base, and 7 bases had no gene match. This CDR3 contains 13 residues. Germline V gene data show CDR1 as SQVTM and CDR2 as ANQGSEA. CDR3 coding DNA: TGCAGCGTTGAAGTAGCGGGAGCGCTAAGGCAGTATTTT. Protein product: CSVEVAGALRQYF.

There are a few counts of this clonotype. The chain joins TRBV27 to TRBJ2-3; tentatively, D is TRBD1 (6 bases). V was clipped by 6 bases and J by 6 bases, with 19 bases between them. The CDR3 is 15 residues long. Germline V gene data show CDR1 as MNHEY and CDR2 as SMNVEV (reference sequence). The CDR3 sequence is CASRIRQVNFDTQYF. CDR3 nucleotides: TGTGCCAGCAGAATCCGACAGGTGAATTTCGATACGCAGTATTTT.

The chain carries TRBV7-9 and TRBJ2-7; a weak D match, TRBD2 (6 bases). Between the trimmed V and J ends, which lost 7 bases and 6 bases, there was a span of 16 bases. CDR1 and CDR2 (germline): SEHNR, FQNEAQ (reference sequence). This CDR3 spans 13 amino acids. The CDR3 DNA follows: TGTGCCAGCACCTTCCCCACTAGCAGCGAGCAGTACTTC. Translation gives CASTFPTSSEQYF.

In its sample, this clonotype was seen a few times. J is TRBJ1-5 and V is TRBV2, with a possible D match to TRBD1 (5 bases). There are 18 residues in the CDR3. The germline V and J ends were trimmed by 1 base and 4 bases, with 20 bases remaining between them. Germline-derived CDR1 and CDR2 are SNHLY and FYNNEI. The CDR3 DNA reads TGTGCCAGCAGTGAAGAAGGCCTGAAGAGGGGCGGGAATCAGCCCCAGCATTTT. It translates to CASSEEGLKRGGNQPQHF.

V gene TRBV13 combines with J gene TRBJ2-5; D perhaps matches TRBD1 (6 bases). The CDR3 is 14 amino acids. V shed 11 bases and J shed 1 base, with 17 bases lying between them. The germline V gene encodes CDR1 PRHDT and CDR2 FYEKMQ (reference sequence). The CDR3 region has the DNA TGTGCCTCCGGCGTTAGGGGGATCCAAGAGACCCAGTACTTC. This gives the protein CASGVRGIQETQYF.

The rearrangement uses TRBV4-2 and TRBJ2-1; TRBD2 matches at 8 bases. Germline loops: CDR1 LGHNA, CDR2 YNFKEQ. The CDR3 sequence is 18 residues long. Trimming took 1 base from V and 0 from J; bases not matched to a gene: 8. CDR3 in amino acids: CASSQGLSGGPSYNEQFF. The CDR3, as DNA: TGTGCCAGCAGCCAAGGTTTGAGCGGGGGCCCCTCCTACAATGAGCAGTTCTTC.

V and J are TRBV6-1 and TRBJ2-2; the match to TRBD1 covers 8 bases. The CDR3 covers 13 residues. The germline V gene has CDR1 MNHNS and CDR2 SASEGT. After removal of 8 bases from V and 1 base from J, the junction contained 0 bases not matched to a gene. CDR3 residues: CASDRGNTGELFF. The CDR3 DNA reads TGTGCCAGCGACAGGGGGAACACCGGGGAGCTGTTTTTT.